A single sample gave rise to the 17 T cell receptor beta chains below, sequenced in a study of T cells in women clearing cervical HPV infection. Method: immunoSEQ multiplex PCR; TCRdb's copy keeps in-frame clones and lacks some. Here the sample table reports around 20,000 clones. Specimen: blood buffy coat. The receptors originated from a woman between 18 and 70 years old with a cervical HPV16 infection that either progressed to CIN3+ or cleared (not recorded which).

A note on this clone: The read ends 3 residues shy of where the CDR3 ends; the end is completed using the germline J gene. This chain connects TRBV20-1 to TRBJ1-4; perhaps TRBD1 as D (5 bases). There are 15 residues in the CDR3. Germline V gene lookup returns CDR1 DFQATT and CDR2 SNEGSKA (reference sequence). V was cut by 2 bases and J by 8 bases, with 18 bases left in between. The CDR3 bases that were read are TGCAGTGCTAGACGCCATCGGGGGTGGCGAGAAAAA. It translates to CSARRHRGWREK. The entire CDR3 is CSARRHRGWREKLFF.

On this clone: Read coverage stops 3 residues before the CDR3 terminus; the germline J gene supplies the remainder. The chain has TRBV19 and TRBJ2-5; 8 bases line up with TRBD1. This CDR3 is built from 15 residues. Germline V gene sequence: CDR1 LNHDA, CDR2 SQIVND (reference sequence). Losses at the gene ends were 4 bases for V and 3 bases for J; bases not matched to a gene: 7. The CDR3 here is CASSRRGQGKETQYF. The sequenced CDR3 bases are TGTGCCAGTAGTAGAAGAGGACAGGGAAAAGAGACC.

Comment on this clone: The CDR3 extends 3 residues past the end of the read, so its final part is completed from the germline J gene. The chain uses TRBV7-9 and TRBJ1-2; D unresolved. This CDR3 has 11 amino acids. The germline V gene has CDR1 SEHNR and CDR2 FQNEAQ (reference sequence). CDR3 loop: CASSLGNDYTF. The DNA read from the CDR3 is TGTGCCAGCAGCTTGGGCAATGAC.

About this clone: The read terminates 3 residues before the CDR3 end, so the remaining end is supplied by the germline J gene. This chain links TRBV6-2 or TRBV6-3 with TRBJ1-2; a weak D match, TRBD1 (5 bases). V lost 10 bases, J lost 7 bases, and 13 bases lay in between. The V gene's germline CDR1 is MNHEY and CDR2 SVGEGT. The CDR3 is made up of 11 amino acids. CDR3 DNA, as far as it was read: TGTGCCATCCAAGGAGGGGTTGGC. Its translation: CAIQGGVG. The complete CDR3 sequence is CAIQGGVGYTF.

As to this clone: Read coverage stops 3 residues before the CDR3 terminus; the germline J gene supplies the remainder. The chain carries TRBV7-2 and TRBJ2-3; TRBD2 aligns across 9 bases. Germline CDR1 reads SGHTA; CDR2 reads FQGNSA. CDR3 length: 12 residues. The CDR3 DNA, read in part, is TGTGCCAGCAGGTCTAGCGGGGAGACG. It translates to CASRSSGET. The CDR3 in its entirety is CASRSSGETQYF.

A note on this clone: The read terminates 3 residues before the CDR3 end, so the remaining end is supplied by the germline J gene. The chain joins TRBV7-2 to TRBJ2-7; D remains ambiguous. Germline CDR1 reads SGHTA; CDR2 reads FQGNSA. The CDR3 runs 13 residues. V was pared by 5 bases and J by 2 bases, with 10 bases between. CDR3 DNA (partial): TGTGCCAGCAGCCCTTCTCTCGCCTACGAG. It encodes CASSPSLAYE. The complete CDR3 reads CASSPSLAYEQYF.

A note on this clone: Coverage ceases 3 residues before the CDR3 finishes, and the germline J gene fills in the end. This rearrangement joins TRBV5-1 to TRBJ2-1, with D perhaps TRBD1 (6 bases). The CDR3 extends over 16 amino acids. The germline V gene has CDR1 SGHRS and CDR2 YFSETQ. Trimming took 0 bases from V and 7 from J, leaving 17 bases between them. The DNA read from the CDR3 is TGCGCCAGCAGCTTGGATGGAGAGACAGGTCTTAATGAG. Translating gives CASSLDGETGLNE. The whole CDR3 region reads CASSLDGETGLNEQFF. Combining the CDR3 with reference TRBV5-1 and TRBJ2-1 gives the whole variable domain KAGVTQTPRYLIKTRGQQVTLSCSPISGHRSVSWYQQTPGQGLQFLFEYFSETQRNKGNFPGRFSGRQFSNSRSEMNVSTLELGDSALYLCASSLDGETGLNEQFFGPGTRLTVL.

Worth noting for this clone: Coverage ceases 3 residues before the CDR3 finishes, and the germline J gene fills in the end. The chain has TRBV6-1 and TRBJ1-2; tentative D call: TRBD1 (5 bases). This CDR3 contains 14 residues. Germline V gene sequence: CDR1 MNHNS, CDR2 SASEGT. The sequenced part of the CDR3 DNA is TGTGCCAGCAGTGAAAGGGACTACACAGATACC. Translation: CASSERDYTDT. The whole CDR3 protein reads CASSERDYTDTYTF.

Of note for this clone: The read terminates 3 residues before the CDR3 end, so the remaining end is supplied by the germline J gene. V is TRBV2 and J is TRBJ2-2; D is uncertain. CDR1 and CDR2 (germline): SNHLY, FYNNEI. Trimming stripped 6 bases from V and 0 bases from J, with 8 bases between. CDR3 length: 14 amino acids. This chain's CDR3 is CASSPETNTGELFF. The CDR3 DNA, read in part, is TGTGCCAGCAGCCCAGAGACGAACACCGGGGAG. Filled out from reference TRBV2 and TRBJ2-2, the complete variable domain reads EPEVTQTPSHQVTQMGQEVILRCVPISNHLYFYWYRQILGQKVEFLVSFYNNEISEKSEIFDDQFSVERPDGSNFTLKIRSTKLEDSAMYFCASSPETNTGELFFGEGSRLTVL.

A note on this clone: The CDR3 extends 3 residues past the end of the read, so its final part is completed from the germline J gene. The chain carries TRBV6-2 or TRBV6-3 and TRBJ2-6; D unclear. There are 13 residues in the CDR3. Trimming pared 4 bases from V and 2 bases from J, leaving 3 bases between. CDR1 MNHEY and CDR2 SVGEGT come from the germline V gene. The CDR3 sequence is CASSFAGANVLTF. The part of the CDR3 DNA that was read is TGTGCCAGCAGTTTCGCTGGGGCCAACGTC.

Remarks on this clone: The CDR3 is cut off 3 residues early in the read; its end comes from the germline J gene. The J gene is TRBJ2-3, the V gene TRBV2; tentative D call: TRBD2 (6 bases). Germline CDR1 is SNHLY and CDR2 is FYNNEI. The CDR3 covers 15 residues. The sequenced CDR3 bases are TGTGCCAGCAGTGAAGCCTCCGGGGGTGGAGAGACG. This gives the protein CASSEASGGGET. The CDR3 in full is CASSEASGGGETQYF.

About this clone: Read coverage stops 3 residues before the CDR3 terminus; the germline J gene supplies the remainder. The chain links TRBV12-3 or TRBV12-4 to TRBJ2-3, with 7 bases matching TRBD2. V shed 2 bases and J 2 bases; nucleotides not matched to a gene: 1. The CDR3 is 14 amino acids. The sequenced part of the CDR3 DNA is TGTGCCAGCAGTTTATGGGACTACACAGATACG. The encoded protein is CASSLWDYTDT. Given in full, the CDR3 is CASSLWDYTDTQYF.

Of note for this clone: The read gets to within 3 residues of the CDR3 end, and the germline J gene fills in the rest. The chain is built from TRBV5-6 and TRBJ2-1; D uncertain. The ends were cut back, 0 bases at V and 4 bases at J, with 8 bases in the middle. Germline V CDR1 and CDR2: SGHDT, YYEEEE. The CDR3 contains 14 residues. The sequenced CDR3 bases are TGTGCCAGCAGCTTGGGATTGACTTACAATGAG. Encoded protein: CASSLGLTYNE. The CDR3 as a whole reads CASSLGLTYNEQFF.

Note on this clone: The read ends 3 residues shy of where the CDR3 ends; the end is completed using the germline J gene. The chain recombines TRBV20-1 with TRBJ2-2; TRBD2 aligns across 8 bases. Germline V gene data show CDR1 as DFQATT and CDR2 as SNEGSKA (reference sequence). V shed 6 bases, J shed 7 bases, and the junction held 10 bases outside the gene matches. The CDR3 runs to 14 residues. CDR3 in amino acids: CSASGGPSFGELFF. The DNA read from the CDR3 is TGCAGTGCCTCGGGGGGGCCAAGTTTCGGGGAG.

On this clone: The read stops 3 residues short of the end of the CDR3; the missing end is completed from the germline J gene. This CDR3 is also generated by other DNA sequences in the sample. The gene calls are TRBV19 and TRBJ1-3, with 8 bases identical to TRBD1. Losses at the gene ends were 4 bases for V and 4 bases for J; bases not matched to a gene: 6. The CDR3 sequence is 15 residues long. The germline V gene encodes CDR1 LNHDA and CDR2 SQIVND (reference sequence). CDR3 bases read: TGTGCCAGTAGTACCGGACAGGGAGGCGGAAACACC. Protein sequence: CASSTGQGGGNT. The complete CDR3 reads CASSTGQGGGNTIYF.

About this clone itself: Sequencing ends 3 residues short of the CDR3 end; the germline J gene provides the rest. Within the sample, other DNA sequences also encode this same CDR3. V gene TRBV6-1 combines with J gene TRBJ1-3; D unclear. Germline V gene lookup returns CDR1 MNHNS and CDR2 SASEGT. V lost 2 bases, J lost 4 bases, and 6 bases lay in between. The CDR3 has 13 amino acids. The part of the CDR3 DNA that was read is TGTGCCAGCAGTGAATCGACAGGAAACACC. It codes for CASSESTGNT. The CDR3 in full is CASSESTGNTIYF.

In the case of this clone: The CDR3 end lies 3 residues beyond the end of the read and is filled in from the germline J gene. The rearrangement joins TRBV29-1 to TRBJ2-3; 12 bases align to TRBD1. The CDR3 has 14 amino acids. The V gene's germline CDR1 is SQVTM and CDR2 ANQGSEA. The CDR3 is CSARDRGHWETQYF. CDR3 DNA, as far as it was read: TGCAGCGCTCGGGACAGGGGGCATTGGGAGACG.